Shown below are 13 T cell receptor beta chains from a single sample sequenced in a study of identical twins. TCRdb re-called the 5' RACE reads through MiXCR, storing one row per CDR3 protein. The sample yields 650,000 to 750,000 distinct CDR3 sequences, around 20% seen once. The same sample was also studied in work on T cells expressing NK-cell markers.

Sequenced input: PBMCs. These receptors were obtained from a woman aged 18 to 35 in good health.

This clonotype turned up a few times. A junction boundary mismatches the germline segment, possibly from a read error. This rearrangement joins TRBV20-1 to TRBJ2-3; TRBD2 matches 13 bases. There are 15 residues in the CDR3. Germline lookup yields CDR1 DFQATT and CDR2 SNEGSKA (reference sequence). The CDR3 nucleotides are TGCAGTGCTATCCGGACTAGCGGGAGCCCAGATACGCGGTATTTT. Its translation is CSAIRTSGSPDTRYF.

This clonotype was counted between two and nine times. The rearrangement uses TRBV20-1 and TRBJ2-7, with TRBD1 identical over 8 bases. The CDR3 is 14 amino acids. V trimming: 4 bases; J trimming: 3 bases; junction bases outside the gene matches: 8. Germline V lookup: CDR1 DFQATT, CDR2 SNEGSKA (reference sequence). CDR3 DNA sequence: TGCAGTGCTATGCCGGCAGGGACAGGCTACGAGCAGTACTTC. It encodes CSAMPAGTGYEQYF.

A few counts support this clonotype. V and J are TRBV12-3 or TRBV12-4 and TRBJ2-1; 9 nucleotides agree with TRBD2. The CDR3 consists of 15 residues. V trimming: 5 bases; J trimming: 6 bases; junction bases outside the gene matches: 8. DNA of the CDR3: TGTGCCAGCAGTCCACGACTAGCGGTAGGCAATGAGCAGTTCTTC. Its protein is CASSPRLAVGNEQFF.

The V and J genes are TRBV5-6 and TRBJ2-7, with TRBD1 matching 7 bases. CDR3 length equals 14 residues. Germline CDR1 SGHDT, CDR2 YYEEEE. Trimming took 2 bases from V and 3 from J; bases not matched to a gene: 5. The CDR3 DNA reads TGTGCCAGCAGCTTAACCGGGACAGACTACGAGCAGTACTTC. It specifies CASSLTGTDYEQYF.

This clonotype was seen a handful of times. The J gene is TRBJ2-1, the V gene TRBV4-3, with 8 bases identical to TRBD2. Germline values: CDR1 LGHNA, CDR2 YSLEER. This CDR3 has 14 amino acids. V shed 3 bases and J 5 bases; nucleotides not matched to a gene: 3. Here the CDR3 DNA reads TGCGCCAGCAGCCAGGCGGGACTAGACAATGAGCAGTTCTTC. Translated, it gives CASSQAGLDNEQFF.

The rearrangement uses TRBV18 and TRBJ1-1; no clear D gene. This CDR3 is 14 amino acids long. The germline CDR1 and CDR2 sequences are KGHSH and LQKENI. The V end was cut by 6 bases, the J end by 2 bases, with 13 bases between. DNA for the CDR3: TGTGCCAGCTCGTACATTCCAGGCAACACTGAAGCTTTCTTT. Translated: CASSYIPGNTEAFF.

The chain couples TRBV27 to TRBJ1-2; no clear D. CDR1 is MNHEY, CDR2 SMNVEV, per germline (reference sequence). CDR3 length: 15 residues. Deletions cut 4 bases from V and 5 bases from J, with 17 bases between. The CDR3 reads CASSSLVTEEYGYTF. The CDR3 DNA is TGTGCCAGCAGTTCCTTGGTCACGGAGGAGTATGGCTACACCTTC.

The CDR3: CSARGRGRNTEAFF. The CDR3 coding sequence is TGCAGTGCTAGAGGTCGGGGAAGGAACACTGAAGCTTTCTTT. The chain combines TRBV20-1 with TRBJ1-1; D is undetermined. Trimming removed 1 base at V and 1 base at J, with 10 bases between. Germline V CDR1 and CDR2: DFQATT, SNEGSKA (reference sequence). This CDR3 region has 14 residues.

The rearrangement uses TRBV27 and TRBJ2-7; 10 bases align to TRBD2. CDR1 MNHEY and CDR2 SMNVEV come from the germline V gene (reference sequence). CDR3 size: 17 residues. With 4 bases clipped from V and 2 bases from J, the junction kept 11 bases outside the gene matches. As DNA, the CDR3 is TGTGCCAGCAGTTATACTATAGATAGCGGGAGGACCTACGAGCAGTACTTC. This sequence encodes CASSYTIDSGRTYEQYF.

The CDR3 DNA is TGTGCCAGCAGCACAACCGGGACAGTTTACGAGCAGTACTTC. It codes for CASSTTGTVYEQYF. This chain connects TRBV7-9 to TRBJ2-7, with 7 bases lining up with TRBD1. V lost 5 bases to trimming and J lost 4 bases; unmatched junction nucleotides: 8. This CDR3 spans 14 amino acids. Looked up from germline, CDR1 is SEHNR and CDR2 is FQNEAQ (reference sequence).

The chain has TRBV30 and TRBJ2-3, with D uncertain. CDR1 and CDR2 from the germline V gene are GTSNPN and SVGIG (reference sequence). Deletions cut 5 bases from V and 5 bases from J, with 14 bases between. This CDR3 contains 13 residues. DNA for the CDR3: TGTGCCTGGGAGGAATTGGCCCAAGATACGCAGTATTTT. Translating it yields CAWEELAQDTQYF.

This rearrangement joins TRBV25-1 to TRBJ2-1, with 7 bases that match TRBD1. The CDR3 totals 15 residues. With V trimmed by 5 bases and J by 4 bases, 8 bases remained unmatched. Germline V lookup: CDR1 MGHDK, CDR2 SYGVNS. CDR3 nucleotides: TGTGCCAGCAGTCTCTGGACAGGTTTATACAATGAGCAGTTCTTC. Its protein is CASSLWTGLYNEQFF. Using reference TRBV25-1 and TRBJ2-1 for the parts outside the CDR3, the full variable domain is EADIYQTPRYLVIGTGKKITLECSQTMGHDKMYWYQQDPGMELHLIHYSYGVNSTEKGDLSSESTVSRIRTEHFPLTLESARPSHTSQYLCASSLWTGLYNEQFFGPGTRLTVL.

This clonotype came up a few times. The chain links TRBV7-9 to TRBJ1-4; no definite D call. Trimming cost V 6 bases and J 8 bases, with 19 bases left between them. Germline loops: CDR1 SEHNR, CDR2 FQNEAQ (reference sequence). CDR3 length equals 15 residues. The CDR3 protein is CASRSLWHVEEKLFF. DNA of the CDR3: TGTGCCAGCAGGTCCCTTTGGCACGTTGAAGAAAAACTGTTTTTT.